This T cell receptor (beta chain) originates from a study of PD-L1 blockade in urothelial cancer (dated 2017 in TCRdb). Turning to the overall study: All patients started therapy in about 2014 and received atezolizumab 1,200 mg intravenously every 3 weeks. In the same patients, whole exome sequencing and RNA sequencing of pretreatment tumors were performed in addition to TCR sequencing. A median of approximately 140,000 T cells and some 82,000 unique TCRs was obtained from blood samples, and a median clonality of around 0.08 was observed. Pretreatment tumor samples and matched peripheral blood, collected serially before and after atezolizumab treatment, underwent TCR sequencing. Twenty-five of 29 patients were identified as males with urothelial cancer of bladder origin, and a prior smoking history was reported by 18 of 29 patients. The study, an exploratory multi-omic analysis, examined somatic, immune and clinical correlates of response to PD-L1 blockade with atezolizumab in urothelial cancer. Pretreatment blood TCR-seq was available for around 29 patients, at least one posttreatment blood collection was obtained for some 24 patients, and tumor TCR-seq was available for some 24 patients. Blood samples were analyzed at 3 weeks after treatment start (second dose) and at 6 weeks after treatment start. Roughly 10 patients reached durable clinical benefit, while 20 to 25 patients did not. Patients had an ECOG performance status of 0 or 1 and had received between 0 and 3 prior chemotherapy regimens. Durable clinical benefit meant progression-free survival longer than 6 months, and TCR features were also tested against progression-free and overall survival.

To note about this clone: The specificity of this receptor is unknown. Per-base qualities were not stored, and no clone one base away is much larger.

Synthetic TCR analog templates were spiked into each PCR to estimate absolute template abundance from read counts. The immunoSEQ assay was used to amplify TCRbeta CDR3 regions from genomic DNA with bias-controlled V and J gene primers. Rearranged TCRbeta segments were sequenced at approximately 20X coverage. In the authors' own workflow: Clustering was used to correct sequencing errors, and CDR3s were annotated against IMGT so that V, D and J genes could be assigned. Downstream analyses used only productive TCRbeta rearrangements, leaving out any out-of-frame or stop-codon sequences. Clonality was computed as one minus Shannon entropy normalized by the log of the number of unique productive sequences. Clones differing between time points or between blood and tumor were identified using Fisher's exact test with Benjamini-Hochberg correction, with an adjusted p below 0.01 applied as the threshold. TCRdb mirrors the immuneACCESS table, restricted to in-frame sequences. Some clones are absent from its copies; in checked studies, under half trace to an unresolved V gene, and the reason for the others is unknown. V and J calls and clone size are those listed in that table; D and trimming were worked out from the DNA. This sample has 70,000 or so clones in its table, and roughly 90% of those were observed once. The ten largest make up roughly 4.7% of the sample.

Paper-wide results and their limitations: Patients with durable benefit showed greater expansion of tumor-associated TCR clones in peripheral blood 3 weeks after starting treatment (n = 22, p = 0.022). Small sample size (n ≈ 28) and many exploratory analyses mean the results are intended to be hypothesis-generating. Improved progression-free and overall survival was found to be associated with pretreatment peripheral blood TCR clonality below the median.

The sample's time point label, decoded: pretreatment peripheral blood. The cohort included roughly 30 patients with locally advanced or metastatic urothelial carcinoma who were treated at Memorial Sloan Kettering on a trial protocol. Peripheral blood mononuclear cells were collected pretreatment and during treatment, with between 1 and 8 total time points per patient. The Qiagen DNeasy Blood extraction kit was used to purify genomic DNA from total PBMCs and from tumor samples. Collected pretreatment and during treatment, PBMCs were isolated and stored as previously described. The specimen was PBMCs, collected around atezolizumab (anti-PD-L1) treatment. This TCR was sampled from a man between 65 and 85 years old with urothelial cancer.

The CDR3 reads CASSLGGTSTDTQYF. The sequenced DNA is TGTGCCAGCAGCTTAGGCGGGACCAGCACAGATACGCAGTATTTT. The sequence joins TRBV7-9 to TRBJ2-3; the D segment could be TRBD2, given 6 matching bases. V is clipped by 1 base and J by 0 bases, and the sequence between their germline boundaries is 8 bases long. The germline V gene (reference sequence) supplies CDR1 SEHNR and CDR2 FQNEAQ. The CDR3 spans 15 residues, from the cysteine through the phenylalanine. CDR3 DNA is the only sequence kept; it has 45 bases, read in frame from the first base.